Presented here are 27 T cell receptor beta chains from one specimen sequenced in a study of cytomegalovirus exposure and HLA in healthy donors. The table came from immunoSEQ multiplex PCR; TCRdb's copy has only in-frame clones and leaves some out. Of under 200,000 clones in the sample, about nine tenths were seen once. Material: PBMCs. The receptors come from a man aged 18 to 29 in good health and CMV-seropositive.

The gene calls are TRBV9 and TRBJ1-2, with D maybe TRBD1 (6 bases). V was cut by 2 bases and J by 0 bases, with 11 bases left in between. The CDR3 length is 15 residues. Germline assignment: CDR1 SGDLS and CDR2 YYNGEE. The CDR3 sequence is CASSVGHLSNYGYTF. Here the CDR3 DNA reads TGTGCCAGCAGCGTGGGACATCTTTCTAACTATGGCTACACCTTC.

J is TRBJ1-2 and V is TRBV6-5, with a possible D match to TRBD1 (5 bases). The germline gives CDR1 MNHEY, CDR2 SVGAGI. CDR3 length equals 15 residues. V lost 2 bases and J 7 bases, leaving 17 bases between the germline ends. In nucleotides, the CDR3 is TGTGCCAGCAGTTACCTCGGGGGGTCGGTTCGTGGCTACACCTTC. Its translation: CASSYLGGSVRGYTF.

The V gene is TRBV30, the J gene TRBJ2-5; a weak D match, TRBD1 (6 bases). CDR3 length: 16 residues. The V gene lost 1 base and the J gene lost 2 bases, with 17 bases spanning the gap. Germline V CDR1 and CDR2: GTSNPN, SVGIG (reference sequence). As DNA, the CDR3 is TGTGCCTGGAGTGGGCCGATTGGACAGAAACAAGAGACCCAGTACTTC. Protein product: CAWSGPIGQKQETQYF.

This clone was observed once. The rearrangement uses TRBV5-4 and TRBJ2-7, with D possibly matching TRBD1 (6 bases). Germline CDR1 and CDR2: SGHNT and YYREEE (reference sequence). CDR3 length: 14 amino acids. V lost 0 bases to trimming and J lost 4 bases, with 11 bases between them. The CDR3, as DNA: TGTGCCAGCAGCTTGGTGGGGGCTGGGTACGAGCAGTACTTC. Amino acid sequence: CASSLVGAGYEQYF.

The CDR3 sequence is CASSLQGANQPQHF. For the CDR3, the DNA is TGTGCCAGCAGCCTACAGGGGGCTAATCAGCCCCAGCATTTT. This chain links TRBV5-4 with TRBJ1-5; 9 bases are shared with TRBD1. The CDR3 length is 14 residues. Germline V gene data show CDR1 as SGHNT and CDR2 as YYREEE (reference sequence). V was clipped by 4 bases and J by 4 bases; unmatched bases: 3.

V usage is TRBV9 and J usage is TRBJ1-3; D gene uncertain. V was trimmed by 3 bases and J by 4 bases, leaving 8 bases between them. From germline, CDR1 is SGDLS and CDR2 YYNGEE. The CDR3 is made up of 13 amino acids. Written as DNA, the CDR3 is TGTGCCAGCAGCGGCCGAGTGGGAAACACCATATATTTT. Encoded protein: CASSGRVGNTIYF.

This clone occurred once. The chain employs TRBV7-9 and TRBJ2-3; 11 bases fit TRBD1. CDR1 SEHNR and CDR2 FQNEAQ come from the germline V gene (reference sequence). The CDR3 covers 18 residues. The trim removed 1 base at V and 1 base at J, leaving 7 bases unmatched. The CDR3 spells CASSLGRTGGYGTDTQYF. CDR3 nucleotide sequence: TGTGCCAGCAGCTTAGGTCGGACAGGGGGCTATGGCACAGATACGCAGTATTTT.

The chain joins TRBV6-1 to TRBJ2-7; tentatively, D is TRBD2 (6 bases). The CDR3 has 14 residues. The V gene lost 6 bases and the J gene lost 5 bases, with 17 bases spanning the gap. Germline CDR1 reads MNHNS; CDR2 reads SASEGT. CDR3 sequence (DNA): TGTGCCAGCAGGAGGGACTCACTGGACCACGAGCAGTACTTC. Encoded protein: CASRRDSLDHEQYF.

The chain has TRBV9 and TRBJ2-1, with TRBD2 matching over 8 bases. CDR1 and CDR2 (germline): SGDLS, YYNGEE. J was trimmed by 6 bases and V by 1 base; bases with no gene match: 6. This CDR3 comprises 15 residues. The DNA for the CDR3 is TGTGCCAGCAGCGTACAGGACGGGAGGGCCAATGAGCAGTTCTTC. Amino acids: CASSVQDGRANEQFF.

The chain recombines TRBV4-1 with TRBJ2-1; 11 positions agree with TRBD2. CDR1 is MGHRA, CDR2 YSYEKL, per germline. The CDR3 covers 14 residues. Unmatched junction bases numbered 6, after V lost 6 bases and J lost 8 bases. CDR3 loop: CASRKLAGEDEQFF. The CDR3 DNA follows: TGCGCCAGCAGGAAACTAGCGGGGGAGGATGAGCAGTTCTTC.

CDR3 coding DNA: TGTGCCAGCACTGAGACACTGATGGAAAAAATCGGGACTAATAGCAATCAGCCCCAGCATTTT. As protein: CASTETLMEKIGTNSNQPQHF. The genes are TRBV27 and TRBJ1-5, with a weak D call TRBD1 (5 bases). V dropped 7 bases and J dropped 0 bases, with 31 bases sitting between them. This CDR3 has 21 amino acids. Germline V gives CDR1 MNHEY, CDR2 SMNVEV (reference sequence).

CDR3 DNA: TGTGCCAGCCAGGGGGAGACCCAGTACTTC. It codes for CASQGETQYF. The chain recombines TRBV27 with TRBJ2-5; D possibly corresponds to TRBD1 (6 bases). The CDR3 covers 10 residues. Trimming took off 8 bases at V and 5 bases at J, with 6 bases between the two ends. Per the germline V gene, CDR1 is MNHEY and CDR2 is SMNVEV (reference sequence).

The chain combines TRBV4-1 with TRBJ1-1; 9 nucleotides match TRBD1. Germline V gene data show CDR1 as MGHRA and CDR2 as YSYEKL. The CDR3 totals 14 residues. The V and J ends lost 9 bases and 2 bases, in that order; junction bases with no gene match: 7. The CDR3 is CASSRQGVNTEAFF. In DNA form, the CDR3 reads TGCGCCAGTTCAAGACAGGGGGTAAACACTGAAGCTTTCTTT.

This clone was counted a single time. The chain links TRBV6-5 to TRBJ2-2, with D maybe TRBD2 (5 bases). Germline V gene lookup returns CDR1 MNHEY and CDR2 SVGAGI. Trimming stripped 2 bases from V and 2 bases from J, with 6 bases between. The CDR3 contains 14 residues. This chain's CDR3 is CASSYGLNTGELFF. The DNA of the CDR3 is TGTGCCAGCAGTTACGGACTCAACACCGGGGAGCTGTTTTTT.

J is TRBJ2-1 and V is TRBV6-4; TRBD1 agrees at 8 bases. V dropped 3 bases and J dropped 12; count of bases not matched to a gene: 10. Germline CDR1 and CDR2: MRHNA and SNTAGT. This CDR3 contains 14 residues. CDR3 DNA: TGTGCCAGCAGTGAGAAGGGGACAGGCTCTTGGCAGTTCTTC. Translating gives CASSEKGTGSWQFF.

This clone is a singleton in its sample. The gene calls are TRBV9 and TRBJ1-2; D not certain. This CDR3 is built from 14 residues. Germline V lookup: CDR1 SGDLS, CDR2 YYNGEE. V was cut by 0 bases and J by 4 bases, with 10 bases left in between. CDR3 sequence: CASSVGAGIYGYTF. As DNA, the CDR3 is TGTGCCAGCAGCGTAGGGGCAGGAATCTATGGCTACACCTTC.

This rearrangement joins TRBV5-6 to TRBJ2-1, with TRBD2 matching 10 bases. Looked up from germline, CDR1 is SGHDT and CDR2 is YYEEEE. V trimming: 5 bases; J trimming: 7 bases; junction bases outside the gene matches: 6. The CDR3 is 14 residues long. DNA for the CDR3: TGTGCCAGCAGTCTAGCGGGAGATGGGAATGAGCAGTTCTTC. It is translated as CASSLAGDGNEQFF.

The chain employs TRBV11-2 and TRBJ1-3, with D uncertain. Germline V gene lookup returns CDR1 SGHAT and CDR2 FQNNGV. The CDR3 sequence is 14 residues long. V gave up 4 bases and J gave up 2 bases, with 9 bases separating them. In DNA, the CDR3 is TGTGCCAGCAGCTCCCCTGGCACTGGAAACACCATATATTTT. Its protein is CASSSPGTGNTIYF.

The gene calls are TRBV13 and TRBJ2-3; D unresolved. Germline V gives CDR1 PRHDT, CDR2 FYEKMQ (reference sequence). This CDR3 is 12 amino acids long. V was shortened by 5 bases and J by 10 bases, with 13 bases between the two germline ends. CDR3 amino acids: CASSLDTRAQYF. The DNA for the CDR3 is TGTGCCAGCAGCCTTGACACTCGAGCGCAGTATTTT. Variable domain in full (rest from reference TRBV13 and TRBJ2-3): AAGVIQSPRHLIKEKRETATLKCYPIPRHDTVYWYQQGPGQDPQFLISFYEKMQSDKGSIPDRFSAQQFSDYHSELNMSSLELGDSALYFCASSLDTRAQYFGPGTRLTVL.

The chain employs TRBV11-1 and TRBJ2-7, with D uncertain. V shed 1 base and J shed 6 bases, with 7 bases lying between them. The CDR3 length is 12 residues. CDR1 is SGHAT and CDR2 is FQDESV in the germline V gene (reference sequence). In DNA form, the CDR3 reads TGTGCCAGCAGCTTAGAAGAGCGCGAGCAGTACTTC. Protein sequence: CASSLEEREQYF.

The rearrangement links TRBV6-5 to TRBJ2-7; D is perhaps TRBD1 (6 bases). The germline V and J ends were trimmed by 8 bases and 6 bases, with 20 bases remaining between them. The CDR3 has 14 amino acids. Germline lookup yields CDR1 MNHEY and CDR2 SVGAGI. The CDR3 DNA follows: TGTGCCAGCCTTTCCCCCAAAACAGGGTTCGAGCAGTACTTC. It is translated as CASLSPKTGFEQYF.

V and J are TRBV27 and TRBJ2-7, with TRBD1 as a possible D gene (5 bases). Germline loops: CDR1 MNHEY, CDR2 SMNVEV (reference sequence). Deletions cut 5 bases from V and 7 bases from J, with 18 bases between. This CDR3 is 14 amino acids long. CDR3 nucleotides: TGTGCCAGCAGTCCGCGGACAATCGTCCGGGAGCAGTACTTC. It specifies CASSPRTIVREQYF.

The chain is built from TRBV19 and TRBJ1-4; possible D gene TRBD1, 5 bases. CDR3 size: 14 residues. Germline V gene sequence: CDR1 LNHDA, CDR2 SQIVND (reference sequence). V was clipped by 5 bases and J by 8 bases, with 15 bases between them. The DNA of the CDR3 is TGTGCCAGTAGTCCCCAGGGAGGAAAGGAAAAACTGTTTTTT. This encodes CASSPQGGKEKLFF.

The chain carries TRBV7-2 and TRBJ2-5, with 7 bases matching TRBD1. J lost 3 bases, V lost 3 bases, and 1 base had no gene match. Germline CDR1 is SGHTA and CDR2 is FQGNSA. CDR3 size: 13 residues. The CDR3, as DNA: TGTGCCAGCAGCTTGGGGACAGAAGAGACCCAGTACTTC. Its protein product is CASSLGTEETQYF.

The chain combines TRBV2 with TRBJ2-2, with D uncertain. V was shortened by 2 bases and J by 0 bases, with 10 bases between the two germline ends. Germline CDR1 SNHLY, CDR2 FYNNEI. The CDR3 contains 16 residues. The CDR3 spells CASSEQAPANTGELFF. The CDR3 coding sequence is TGTGCCAGCAGTGAACAGGCTCCCGCGAACACCGGGGAGCTGTTTTTT. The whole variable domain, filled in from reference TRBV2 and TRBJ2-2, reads EPEVTQTPSHQVTQMGQEVILRCVPISNHLYFYWYRQILGQKVEFLVSFYNNEISEKSEIFDDQFSVERPDGSNFTLKIRSTKLEDSAMYFCASSEQAPANTGELFFGEGSRLTVL.

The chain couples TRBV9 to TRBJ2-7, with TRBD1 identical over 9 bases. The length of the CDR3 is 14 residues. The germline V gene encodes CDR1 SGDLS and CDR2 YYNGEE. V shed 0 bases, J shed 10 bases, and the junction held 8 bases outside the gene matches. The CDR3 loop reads CASSVATGQGPQYF. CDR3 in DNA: TGTGCCAGCAGCGTAGCTACGGGACAGGGCCCCCAGTACTTC.

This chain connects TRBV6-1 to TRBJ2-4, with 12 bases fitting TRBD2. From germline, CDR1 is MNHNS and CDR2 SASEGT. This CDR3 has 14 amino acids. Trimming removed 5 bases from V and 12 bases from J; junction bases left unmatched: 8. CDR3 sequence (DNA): TGTGCCAGCAGTTTGACTAGCGGGAGTGTTACTCAGTACTTC. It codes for CASSLTSGSVTQYF.